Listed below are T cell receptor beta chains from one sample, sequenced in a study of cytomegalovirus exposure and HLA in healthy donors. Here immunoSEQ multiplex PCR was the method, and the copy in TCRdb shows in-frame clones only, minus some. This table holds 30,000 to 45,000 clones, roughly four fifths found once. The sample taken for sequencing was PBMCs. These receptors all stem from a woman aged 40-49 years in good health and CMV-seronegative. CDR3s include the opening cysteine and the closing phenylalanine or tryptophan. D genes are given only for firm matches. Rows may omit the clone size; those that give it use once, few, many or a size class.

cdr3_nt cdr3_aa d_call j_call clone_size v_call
TGTGCCAGCAGGATTAACAGGGCACAAGAGACCCAGTACTTC CASRINRAQETQYF NA TRBJ2-5 NA TRBV27
TGTGCCAGCAGGCTGATTACTCGACAGGGTGAGCAGTTCTTC CASRLITRQGEQFF TRBD1 TRBJ2-1 NA TRBV2
TGTGCCAGCAGCGTAGTGGCCAATTCACCCCTCCACTTT CASSVVANSPLHF NA TRBJ1-6 NA TRBV9
TGTGCCAGCAGCTCTAGGATATATGGCTACACCTTC CASSSRIYGYTF NA TRBJ1-2 NA TRBV7-2
TGTGCCAGCAGCCAAGCGGGGACACCTCGAGAGACCCAGTACTTC CASSQAGTPRETQYF NA TRBJ2-5 NA TRBV7-6
TGTGCCAGCACCGCGGGGTCGAACACCGGGGAGCTGTTTTTT CASTAGSNTGELFF NA TRBJ2-2 NA TRBV28
TGTGCCAGCAGCGCCGGGGGGGAATGGACTGAAGCTTTCTTT CASSAGGEWTEAFF NA TRBJ1-1 NA TRBV6-5
TGTGCCACCAGCAGAGATCCACTTCTGGGCGGGGGAAGCACAGATACGCAGTATTTT CATSRDPLLGGGSTDTQYF TRBD2 TRBJ2-3 NA TRBV15
TGTGCCAGCAGGCCCGGAGTGTTTAATTCACCCCTCCACTTT CASRPGVFNSPLHF NA TRBJ1-6 NA TRBV7-8
TGTGCCAGCAGCCAGGGGGCCAACACTGAAGCTTTCTTT CASSQGANTEAFF NA TRBJ1-1 few TRBV14
TGTGCCAGCAGTCAACAGGGGCCTATTGACGCTGAAGCTTTCTTT CASSQQGPIDAEAFF TRBD1 TRBJ1-1 NA TRBV2
TGTGCCAGCAGCTTAGCAACGGGGTCCAGTGGCTACACCTTC CASSLATGSSGYTF NA TRBJ1-2 once TRBV7-9
TGTGCCAGTGTCAGGGATTATAGCAATCAGCCCCAGCATTTT CASVRDYSNQPQHF NA TRBJ1-5 NA TRBV19
TGTGCCAGCAGGATCTATCCCACCACAGATACGCAGTATTTT CASRIYPTTDTQYF NA TRBJ2-3 once TRBV7-2
TGCGCCAGCAGCTTACGGGGGGTTGGTTACGAGCAGTACTTC CASSLRGVGYEQYF TRBD2 TRBJ2-7 NA TRBV5-1
TGTGCCAGCAGAAATCGGGGACTAGATGAGCAGTTCTTC CASRNRGLDEQFF TRBD2 TRBJ2-1 NA TRBV28
TGTGCCAGCTCACCTTCGGACAGGGAAGCTTTCTTT CASSPSDREAFF TRBD1 TRBJ1-1 NA TRBV18
TGTGCCAGTAGTATAGTGGGACAGGAGAACTATGGCTACACCTTC CASSIVGQENYGYTF TRBD1 TRBJ1-2 NA TRBV19
TGTGCCAGTAGTTCTGAAGGGGGAGTTGAAAAACTGTTTTTT CASSSEGGVEKLFF NA TRBJ1-4 NA TRBV19
TGTGCCAGCAGTCACGGACTAGCGGGGAACAATGAGCAGTTCTTC CASSHGLAGNNEQFF TRBD2 TRBJ2-1 NA TRBV7-9
TGTGCCAGCAGCTTAAGTCGGGGGGGCCTAGCCAAAAACATTCAGTACTTC CASSLSRGGLAKNIQYF TRBD2 TRBJ2-4 NA TRBV11-2
TGTGCCAGCAGCTCCCACTTAACTGAGACAGGGAAAAATGAGCAGTTCTTC CASSSHLTETGKNEQFF TRBD1 TRBJ2-1 NA TRBV5-4
TGTGCCAGCAGCGGGTTGGGGACTCTCTACAATGAGCAGTTCTTC CASSGLGTLYNEQFF NA TRBJ2-1 NA TRBV5-5
TGTGCCAGCAGTAGACAGTATAATGAAAAACTGTTTTTT CASSRQYNEKLFF NA TRBJ1-4 NA TRBV6-6
TGTGCCAGCAGCTTAGCTACGGGAACGGGTCAGCCCCAGCATTTT CASSLATGTGQPQHF NA TRBJ1-5 NA TRBV7-9
TGTGCCAGTAGTTTGCAGGGGCTGAACACTGAAGCTTTCTTT CASSLQGLNTEAFF NA TRBJ1-1 NA TRBV19
TGTGCCATCAGTGAGTGGAGCGGGGGGGCCCCCAATGAGCAGTTCTTC CAISEWSGGAPNEQFF TRBD2 TRBJ2-1 NA TRBV10-3
TGCAGCGCGACAGGGGGCTCCACCTATGGCTACACCTTC CSATGGSTYGYTF TRBD1 TRBJ1-2 NA TRBV29-1
TGTGCCAGCTCACCCCCGGGAGGGGGGGACACTGAAGCTTTCTTT CASSPPGGGDTEAFF NA TRBJ1-1 once TRBV18
TGTGCCAGCGGGCCTAGCGGGGGGGGTATGACCCAGTACTTC CASGPSGGGMTQYF TRBD2 TRBJ2-5 once TRBV9
TGTGCCAGCAGCTTAGAGGGCAGGGGCCCTGAAGCTTTCTTT CASSLEGRGPEAFF NA TRBJ1-1 NA TRBV7-2
TGTGCCAGCAGTTTAGGAGGGTACCAAGAGACCCAGTACTTC CASSLGGYQETQYF NA TRBJ2-5 NA TRBV28
TGTGCTAGTGGTAGGGACAGAGCACAGGGGGTCTTC CASGRDRAQGVF TRBD1 TRBJ2-1 NA TRBV12-5
TGTGCCAGCAGCGTAAATGAGGGCAGCTCCTACAATGAGCAGTTCTTC CASSVNEGSSYNEQFF NA TRBJ2-1 NA TRBV9
TGTGCCAGCAGCCTACAGGGGGCGTTGGCCAATGAGCAGTTCTTC CASSLQGALANEQFF TRBD1 TRBJ2-1 NA TRBV6-5
TGTGCCAGCAGTGTACAGGGTTATAATTCACCCCTCCACTTT CASSVQGYNSPLHF NA TRBJ1-6 few TRBV25-1
TGTGCCAGCAGCTTGGAAGGGTTTGGGGGGTCCCTGGTTGGCTACACCTTC CASSLEGFGGSLVGYTF NA TRBJ1-2 few TRBV5-8
TGTGCCAGCGGAGGAACAATCGCTAATGAAAAACTGTTTTTT CASGGTIANEKLFF NA TRBJ1-4 NA TRBV6-1
TGTGCCAGCAGTTTACTCGGGACAGACGAGGTTTATGGCTACACCTTC CASSLLGTDEVYGYTF TRBD1 TRBJ1-2 NA TRBV28
TGTGCCAGCAGCTTACAGGGTTACTACGAGCAGTACTTC CASSLQGYYEQYF NA TRBJ2-7 NA TRBV7-8
TGTGCCAGCAGCTCGACTCGAACCTACAATGAGCAGTTCTTC CASSSTRTYNEQFF NA TRBJ2-1 NA TRBV6-1
TGCGCCAGCAGCTTGGTGCCAGAGAACACTGAAGCTTTCTTT CASSLVPENTEAFF NA TRBJ1-1 once TRBV5-1
TGTGCCAGCAGCGTAGGACCTAGCGGGGACTCCTACGAGCAGTACTTC CASSVGPSGDSYEQYF TRBD2 TRBJ2-7 NA TRBV9
TGTGCCAGCAGCGCCGGACAGGGCTCGACTGAAGCTTTCTTT CASSAGQGSTEAFF TRBD1 TRBJ1-1 NA TRBV2
TGTGCCAGCAGTGAAGACAGCTGGTACGAGCAGTACTTC CASSEDSWYEQYF NA TRBJ2-7 NA TRBV6-1
TGTGCCAGCAGTACTGACAGATTCTCTGGAAACACCATATATTTT CASSTDRFSGNTIYF NA TRBJ1-3 NA TRBV6-5
TGTGCCAGCAGCCAAGATCCGGGGAAACGAGACAATGAGCAGTTCTTC CASSQDPGKRDNEQFF NA TRBJ2-1 NA TRBV4-2
TGTGCCAGCAGGGAGGGGTTCGGCATAAAGTCTGGAAACACCATATATTTT CASREGFGIKSGNTIYF NA TRBJ1-3 NA TRBV2
TGTGCCAGCAGCTTGGGTACAGGGGGTTACACAGATACGCAGTATTTT CASSLGTGGYTDTQYF TRBD1 TRBJ2-3 NA TRBV5-6
TGCGCCAGCAGCTTATCCTTGGCGGGGGTAGGTGAGCAGTTCTTC CASSLSLAGVGEQFF TRBD2 TRBJ2-1 NA TRBV5-1
TGTGCCAGCAGCTTAGGGCAGGGTGTAGGAAATGAGCAGTTCTTC CASSLGQGVGNEQFF NA TRBJ2-1 NA TRBV5-4
TGTGCCAGCAGCCAAGAAGCCGGGACTAGCGGAGCCTACGAGCAGTACTTC CASSQEAGTSGAYEQYF TRBD2 TRBJ2-7 NA TRBV4-2
TGTGCCAGAAAAGAGTCTGGCACTGAAGCTTTCTTT CARKESGTEAFF NA TRBJ1-1 NA TRBV2
TGTGCCAGCAGGGGACGGCGGGGCCCCACAGATACGCAGTATTTT CASRGRRGPTDTQYF NA TRBJ2-3 NA TRBV2